These T cell receptor beta chains were read from a single sample in a study of CD8 T cells in Susac syndrome. From the immunoSEQ multiplex PCR reads, TCRdb called clonotypes with MiXCR, one entry per CDR3 protein. The sample consists of 200,000 or so distinct CDR3 sequences, about 95% of them appearing once. Sequencing input: CD4+ T cells from PBMCs. All receptors derive from a human donor with multiple sclerosis. Both conserved end residues are part of each CDR3. Fields, in order: D gene, clone size, J gene, V gene, CDR3 DNA, CDR3 protein. D genes are given only for firm matches. Where a row states a size, it is once, few, many or the class of an expanded clone; other rows omit it.

. | . | TRBJ2-1 | TRBV2 | TGTGCCACCTATCTTCCCCGGGGCAGGTTGGGAGGCAATGGGCAGTTCTTC | CATYLPRGRLGGNGQFF
. | . | TRBJ2-1 | TRBV3-1 | TGTGCCAGCAGCCAGGCTGAGGGAGTTGAGCAGTTCTTC | CASSQAEGVEQFF
. | . | TRBJ1-2 | TRBV12-5 | TGTGCTAGTGGCCAGACCTCGACTAACTATGGCTACACCTTC | CASGQTSTNYGYTF
. | . | TRBJ2-5 | TRBV3-1 | TGTGCCAGCAGCCAAACCACCCGGTCGGGCGGCCGGAACTTC | CASSQTTRSGGRNF
. | once | TRBJ1-2 | TRBV27 | TGTGCCAGCGGAACAGGAGATCTTAACTATGGCTACACCTTC | CASGTGDLNYGYTF
. | . | TRBJ1-5 | TRBV3-1 | TGTGCCAGCAGCTTAGGACGGATCAATCAGCCCCAGCATTTT | CASSLGRINQPQHF
. | . | TRBJ2-3 | TRBV19 | TGTGCCAGTAGTCCGAGGATGAGCGGAGCTACGCAGTATTTT | CASSPRMSGATQYF
TRBD2 | . | TRBJ2-1 | TRBV20-1 | TGCAGTGCTAGACAAGGACTAGCTTCGAATGAGCAGTTCTTC | CSARQGLASNEQFF
TRBD1 | . | TRBJ1-1 | TRBV7-9 | TGTGCCAGCAGCTCTAGGACAGGGAGGGGTGAGACTGAAGCTTTCTTT | CASSSRTGRGETEAFF
TRBD1 | few | TRBJ1-5 | TRBV3-1 | TGTGCCAGCAGCCCGGACAGGGATCAGCCCCAGCATTTT | CASSPDRDQPQHF
. | . | TRBJ2-7 | TRBV9 | TGTGCCAGCAGCGTAGGGCCCCGGAGGGAGCAGTACTTC | CASSVGPRREQYF
. | . | TRBJ2-5 | TRBV5-4 | TGTGCCAGCAGCTTGGGCCAGGCCAAAGAGACCCAGTACTTC | CASSLGQAKETQYF
. | . | TRBJ2-7 | TRBV2 | TGTGCCAGCGGGATCGACATTGTCTACGAGCAGTACTTC | CASGIDIVYEQYF
TRBD2 | . | TRBJ2-1 | TRBV12-3/TRBV12-4 | TGTGCCAGCAACAATCGGGCCAGGGGACTAGCGGGCTACAATGAGCAGTTCTTC | CASNNRARGLAGYNEQFF
. | . | TRBJ1-1 | TRBV10-3 | TGTGCCATCGGTGAGGGTAGTATCACTGAAGCTTTCTTT | CAIGEGSITEAFF
. | . | TRBJ1-2 | TRBV7-9 | TGTGCCAGCAGCCCCTCGACGGTTCACTATGGCTACACCTTC | CASSPSTVHYGYTF
. | . | TRBJ2-5 | TRBV20-1 | TGCAGTGCTTGGGTAGGGTCCGGCGGGACCCAGTACTTC | CSAWVGSGGTQYF
. | . | TRBJ1-2 | TRBV29-1 | TGCAGCGTTGATCCTCTCGGGTTTCACGGCTACACCTTC | CSVDPLGFHGYTF
. | . | TRBJ1-1 | TRBV3-1 | TGTGCCAGCAGCTCCCTCGGGGTGAACACTGAAGCTTTCTTT | CASSSLGVNTEAFF
. | . | TRBJ2-7 | TRBV7-9 | TGTGCCAGCGGTCCTAGCCGTTCGTACGAGCAGTACTTC | CASGPSRSYEQYF
. | . | TRBJ1-1 | TRBV1 | TGCACCAGCAGCCTAAAAGACAGGGCCAACACTGAAGCTTTCTTT | CTSSLKDRANTEAFF
TRBD2 | . | TRBJ2-3 | TRBV6-5 | TGTGCCAGCAGTTACCATCGGGAGGGCCTTCATACGCAGTATTTT | CASSYHREGLHTQYF
TRBD1 | . | TRBJ2-7 | TRBV27 | TGTGCCAGCAGTTTTTCACAGGGGCCCTACGAGCAGTACTTC | CASSFSQGPYEQYF
. | . | TRBJ2-7 | TRBV6-1 | TGTGCCAGCAGCGAGACCCGCTACGAGCAGTACTTC | CASSETRYEQYF
TRBD2 | . | TRBJ2-1 | TRBV7-3 | TGTGCCAGCAGCTTTGCGGGGGGCCTTTACAATGAGCAGTTCTTC | CASSFAGGLYNEQFF
TRBD1 | . | TRBJ2-5 | TRBV5-1 | TGCGCCAGCAGCTTGGGGACAGGGTTTGAAGAGACCCAGTACTTC | CASSLGTGFEETQYF
TRBD1 | . | TRBJ2-7 | TRBV27 | TGTGCCAGCAGTACCGGGACAGGGTCCTACGAGCAGTACTTC | CASSTGTGSYEQYF
. | . | TRBJ2-1 | TRBV7-6 | TGTGCCAGCAGCTCTCCCGTAACCTACAATGAGCAGTTCTTC | CASSSPVTYNEQFF
. | once | TRBJ1-1 | TRBV5-1 | TGCGCCAGCAGCACCATCCCGGACACTGAAGCTTTCTTT | CASSTIPDTEAFF
. | . | TRBJ1-2 | TRBV6-5 | TGTGCCAGCAGTTACCGTTGGTTGACCGGCTACACCTTC | CASSYRWLTGYTF
. | . | TRBJ2-5 | TRBV10-3 | TGTGCCATCAGTGAGAATAGGGCCTCCCAAGAGACCCAGTACTTC | CAISENRASQETQYF
TRBD2 | . | TRBJ2-7 | TRBV7-2 | TGTGCAGCAAGGAGGGCGGCGGGAGTCGAGCAGTACTTC | CAARRAAGVEQYF
TRBD2 | . | TRBJ2-7 | TRBV20-1 | TGCAGTGCTCAGACTAGCGGGCGCCACGAGCAGTACTTC | CSAQTSGRHEQYF
TRBD2 | . | TRBJ2-3 | TRBV4-1 | TGCGCCAGCAAGGACGTGGGGGGGAGGGATACGCAGTATTTT | CASKDVGGRDTQYF
TRBD1 | . | TRBJ1-1 | TRBV30 | TGTGCCTGGGCGGACAGGGTAGGAATTGAAGCTTTCTTT | CAWADRVGIEAFF
. | . | TRBJ1-5 | TRBV2 | TGTGCCAGCAGTGAAAGGGCCACCCCTACCAATCAGCCCCAGCATTTT | CASSERATPTNQPQHF
. | . | TRBJ2-7 | TRBV4-1 | TGCGCCAGCAGCCTTCTATCGACGGACATCTACGAGCAGTACTTC | CASSLLSTDIYEQYF
. | . | TRBJ1-2 | TRBV29-1 | TGCAGCGGCCCTCCGGGACATGGACCTACAAATGGCTACACCTTC | CSGPPGHGPTNGYTF
. | . | TRBJ2-4 | TRBV12-3/TRBV12-4 | TGTGCCAGCAGTCCCCCCGCAGGGGTTGACATTCAGTACTTC | CASSPPAGVDIQYF
. | . | TRBJ2-3 | TRBV7-9 | TGTGCCACCATAAGGAGTACAGATACGCAGTATTTT | CATIRSTDTQYF
TRBD2 | once | TRBJ2-1 | TRBV2 | TGTGCCAGCAGGGGGACTAGCGGTGGGGGTGAGCAGTTCTTC | CASRGTSGGGEQFF
TRBD2 | . | TRBJ2-3 | TRBV20-1 | TGCAGGGTGACTAGCGGGGGGGATACGCAGTATTTT | CRVTSGGDTQYF
. | . | TRBJ2-5 | TRBV9 | TGTGCCAGCAGCGCTCGACACTCCGGGGGGACCCAGTACTTC | CASSARHSGGTQYF
. | once | TRBJ1-1 | TRBV28 | TGTGCCAGCACGCGGCCCCTGCGCCCCAGCACTGAAGCTTTCTTT | CASTRPLRPSTEAFF
. | . | TRBJ1-2 | TRBV29-1 | TGCAGCGGAAGCCTCGGGACCGGCTATGGCTACACCTTC | CSGSLGTGYGYTF
TRBD1 | . | TRBJ2-7 | TRBV30 | TGTGCCTGGAGTGCCCTGGGGACAGGGCCGTCCTACGAGCAGTACTTC | CAWSALGTGPSYEQYF
TRBD1 | . | TRBJ1-5 | TRBV20-1 | TGCAGTGCTAAGGGACAGGTCAATCAGCCCCAGCATTTT | CSAKGQVNQPQHF
. | . | TRBJ2-5 | TRBV18 | TGTGCCAGCTCACCAAGGGCAGCGGAGACCCAGTACTTC | CASSPRAAETQYF
. | . | TRBJ2-3 | TRBV5-1 | TGCGCCAGCAGCTTGGCCGGACAGCAGGCAGATACGCAGTATTTT | CASSLAGQQADTQYF
TRBD2 | . | TRBJ2-7 | TRBV5-1 | TGCGCCAGCAGCTTGGCCGATTTTGCCGGGACTAGCGGATACTACGAGCAGTACTTC | CASSLADFAGTSGYYEQYF
. | . | TRBJ2-1 | TRBV19 | TGTGCCAGTAGTCTCAGGGGTTTGAATACTGAGCAGTTCTTC | CASSLRGLNTEQFF
TRBD2 | . | TRBJ2-7 | TRBV12-5 | TGTGCTAGTGGACCCCGCCCTGGGACTAGCGGGGGCCTTGAGCAGTACTTC | CASGPRPGTSGGLEQYF